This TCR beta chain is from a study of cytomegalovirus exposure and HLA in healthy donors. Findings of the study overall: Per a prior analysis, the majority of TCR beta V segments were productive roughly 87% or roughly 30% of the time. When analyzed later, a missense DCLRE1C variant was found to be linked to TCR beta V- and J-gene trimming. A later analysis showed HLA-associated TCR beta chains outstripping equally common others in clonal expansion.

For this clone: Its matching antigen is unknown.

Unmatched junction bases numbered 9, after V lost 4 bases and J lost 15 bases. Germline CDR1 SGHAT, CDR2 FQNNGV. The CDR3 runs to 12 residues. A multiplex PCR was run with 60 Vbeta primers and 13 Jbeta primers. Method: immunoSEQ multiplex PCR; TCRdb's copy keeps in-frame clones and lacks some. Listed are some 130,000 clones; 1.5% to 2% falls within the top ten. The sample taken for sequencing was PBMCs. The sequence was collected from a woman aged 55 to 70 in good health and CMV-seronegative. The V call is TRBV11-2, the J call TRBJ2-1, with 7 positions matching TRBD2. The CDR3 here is CASSYPSGPGFF. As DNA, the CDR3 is TGTGCCAGCAGCTACCCTAGCGGTCCCGGGTTCTTC.